This T cell receptor (beta chain) was identified in a study of shared clonotypes between healthy human individuals. Produced via immunoSEQ multiplex PCR; TCRdb's table is partial and in-frame only. The repertoire holds around 940,000 clones, with over 75% as singletons. V trimming: 3 bases; J trimming: 6 bases; junction bases outside the gene matches: 12. Germline V gene sequence: CDR1 LGHNA, CDR2 YSLEER. The CDR3 totals 17 residues. Material: memory CD4+ T cells sorted from blood. Subset reported: CD45RA-negative fraction. The TCR was taken from a man aged 18 to 35 in good health. This sequence joins TRBV4-3 and TRBJ2-3; TRBD2 matches at 10 bases. The CDR3 DNA follows: TGCGCCAGCAGCCAGGGGAGCGGGAGGGCCGGGGTCGATACGCAGTATTTT. Translation gives CASSQGSGRAGVDTQYF.